This record looks at one TCR beta chain sequence and its context. The sample originates from a study of identical twins. Per germline, CDR1 DFQATT and CDR2 SNEGSKA (reference sequence). CDR3 size: 15 residues. V lost 1 base, J lost 7 bases, and 20 bases lay in between. TCRdb reanalysed the 5' RACE reads using MiXCR and keeps one entry per CDR3 protein. Here the sample spans about 240,000 distinct CDR3 sequences, approximately 11% being singletons. This sample also belongs to another study, concerning yellow fever vaccine responses in identical twins.

The receptor's source is a woman aged 18-35 years in good health. Specimen: memory (CD45RO+) T cells sorted from blood. The V gene is TRBV20-1, the J gene TRBJ2-7, with D possibly being TRBD2 (5 bases). The CDR3 loop is CSARALSGGIREQYF. The DNA of the CDR3 is TGCAGTGCTAGAGCTTTGAGCGGTGGGATCCGGGAGCAGTACTTC.